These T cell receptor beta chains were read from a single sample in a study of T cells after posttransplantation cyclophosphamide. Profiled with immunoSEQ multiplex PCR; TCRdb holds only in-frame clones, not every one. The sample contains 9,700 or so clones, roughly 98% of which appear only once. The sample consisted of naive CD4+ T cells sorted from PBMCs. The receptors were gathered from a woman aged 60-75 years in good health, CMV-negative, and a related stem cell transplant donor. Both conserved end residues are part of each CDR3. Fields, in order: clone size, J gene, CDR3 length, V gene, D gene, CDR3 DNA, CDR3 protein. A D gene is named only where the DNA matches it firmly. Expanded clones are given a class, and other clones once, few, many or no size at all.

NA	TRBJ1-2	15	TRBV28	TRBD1	TGTGCCAGCAGCACATCGGGACAGGGTTTGGATGGCTACACCTTC	CASSTSGQGLDGYTF
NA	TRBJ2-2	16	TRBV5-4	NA	TGTGCCAGCAGCCCTAGCGTTGACGGGGTCACCGGGGAGCTGTTTTTT	CASSPSVDGVTGELFF
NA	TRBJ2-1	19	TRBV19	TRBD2	TGTGCCAGTAGTGCAGCGGGACTAGCGGGCGCCCTCTCCTACAATGAGCAGTTCTTC	CASSAAGLAGALSYNEQFF
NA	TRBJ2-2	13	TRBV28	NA	TGTGCCAGCAGTCCCCCCCAGGGTAGGGAGCTGTTTTTT	CASSPPQGRELFF
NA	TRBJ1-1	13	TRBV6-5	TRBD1	TGTGCCAGCAGTTTAAAGGACAGGGATAAAGCTTTCTTT	CASSLKDRDKAFF
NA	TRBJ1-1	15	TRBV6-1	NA	TGTGCCAGCACACGGGGGGTCCAGAGTAACACTGAAGCTTTCTTT	CASTRGVQSNTEAFF
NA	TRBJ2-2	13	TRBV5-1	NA	TGCGCCAGCAGCTTGATCCCCGCCGGGGAGCTGTTTTTT	CASSLIPAGELFF
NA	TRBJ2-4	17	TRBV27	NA	TGTGCCAGCAGTTTAGGGGGCGGTGGGACAGCCAAAAACATTCAGTACTTC	CASSLGGGGTAKNIQYF
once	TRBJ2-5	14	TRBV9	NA	TGTGCCAGCAGCCAAACGCAGGGGGGAGAGACCCAGTACTTC	CASSQTQGGETQYF
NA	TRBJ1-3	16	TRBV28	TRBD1	TGTGCCAGTAGTTCAGGGGGCGCGGGCTCTGGAAACACCATATATTTT	CASSSGGAGSGNTIYF
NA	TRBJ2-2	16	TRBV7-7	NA	TGTGCTAGCAGCCCCAACGGGGGAATATACTCCGGGGAGCTGTTTTTT	CASSPNGGIYSGELFF
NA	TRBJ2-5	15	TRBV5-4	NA	TGTGCCAGCAGCCCTGGGAGCGCGCATCTAGAGACCCAGTACTTC	CASSPGSAHLETQYF
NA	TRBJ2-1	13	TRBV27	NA	TGTGCCAGCAGTCCCCTAGTTGCCAATGAGCAGTTCTTC	CASSPLVANEQFF
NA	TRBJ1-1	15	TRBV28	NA	TGTGCCAGCAGTTTAAAGATCGCTCGGGGCACTGAAGCTTTCTTT	CASSLKIARGTEAFF
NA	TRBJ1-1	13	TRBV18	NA	TGTGCCAGCTCACCGAGGGTGAACACTGAAGCTTTCTTT	CASSPRVNTEAFF
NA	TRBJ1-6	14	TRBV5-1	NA	TGCGCCAGCAGCTTGGATGTTTTTCCCGTCTCCCTCCACTTT	CASSLDVFPVSLHF
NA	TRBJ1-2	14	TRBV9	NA	TGTGCCAGCAGCATTGGGGCAGCTAACTATGGCTACACCTTC	CASSIGAANYGYTF
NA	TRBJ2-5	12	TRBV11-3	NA	TGTGCCAGCAGTAATATAGGAGGGACCCAGTACTTC	CASSNIGGTQYF
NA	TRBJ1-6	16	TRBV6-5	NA	TGTGCCAGCAGTTACTCCTTGCCGGGAATATCTTCACCCCTCCACTTT	CASSYSLPGISSPLHF
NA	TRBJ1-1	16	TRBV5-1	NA	TGCGCCAGCAGCTGGACAGTCACCTCAGAGAACACTGAAGCTTTCTTT	CASSWTVTSENTEAFF
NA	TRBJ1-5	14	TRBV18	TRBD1	TGTGCCAGCTCAACCGGGACAGGGAATCAGCCCCAGCATTTT	CASSTGTGNQPQHF
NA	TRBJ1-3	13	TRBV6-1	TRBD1	TGTGCCAGCGGCGGACAGGGGACAAACACCATATATTTT	CASGGQGTNTIYF
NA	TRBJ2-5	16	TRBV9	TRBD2	TGTGCCAGCAGCGTAGGGGCGGGGGGGCATCAAGAGACCCAGTACTTC	CASSVGAGGHQETQYF
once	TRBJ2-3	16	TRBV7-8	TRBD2	TGTGCCAGCAGCTTAGTCACTAGCGGGATCACAGATACGCAGTATTTT	CASSLVTSGITDTQYF
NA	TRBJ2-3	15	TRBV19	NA	TGTGCCAGGGATAATCGGGTAGGGGACACAGATACGCAGTATTTT	CARDNRVGDTDTQYF
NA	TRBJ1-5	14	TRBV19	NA	TGTGCCAGTAGTATAGACCAGTCTCATCAGCCCCAGCATTTT	CASSIDQSHQPQHF
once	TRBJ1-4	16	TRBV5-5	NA	TGTGCCAGCAGCTTGGCCACAAGCAGGACTAATGAAAAACTGTTTTTT	CASSLATSRTNEKLFF
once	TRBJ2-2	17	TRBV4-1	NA	TGCGCCAGCAGCCCCCCTTCCGGCGGGGAGCTGGGCGGGGAGCTGTTTTTT	CASSPPSGGELGGELFF
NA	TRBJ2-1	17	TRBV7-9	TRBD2	TGTGCCGGGGGAGGCGGGAGTAGGGCCCTGTCCTACAATGAGCAGTTCTTC	CAGGGGSRALSYNEQFF
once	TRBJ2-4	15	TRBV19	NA	TGTGCCAGTAGTTCTACCCCCCAACGTGCAAACATTCAGTACTTC	CASSSTPQRANIQYF
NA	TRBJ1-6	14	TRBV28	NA	TGTGCCAGCAGCCCCGGGACTTCGAGTTCACCCCTCCACTTT	CASSPGTSSSPLHF
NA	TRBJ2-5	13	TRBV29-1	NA	TGCAGCGTTGAGCCATGGACTGGGGAGACCCAGTACTTC	CSVEPWTGETQYF
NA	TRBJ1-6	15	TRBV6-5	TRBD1	TGTGCCAGCACCATCCTTGACAGGGGACAATCACCCCTCCACTTT	CASTILDRGQSPLHF